The T cell receptor beta chain under discussion was sequenced for a study of shared clonotypes between healthy human individuals. Note on this clone: A much larger clone sits a single nucleotide away, making a read error possible. The same CDR3 can be traced to other DNA sequences in this sample.

The CDR3 totals 17 residues. Germline V gene lookup returns CDR1 SGHNT and CDR2 YENEEA. After removal of 0 bases from V and 3 bases from J, the junction contained 7 bases not matched to a gene. Profiled with immunoSEQ multiplex PCR; TCRdb holds only in-frame clones, not every one. The data show 700,000 or so clones, around 72% seen once. This receptor was taken from a woman in her twenties or thirties in good health. The V and J genes are TRBV11-3 and TRBJ2-1, with 8 bases aligning to TRBD1. The sample taken for sequencing was memory CD4+ T cells sorted from blood. Subset specified: CD45RA-negative fraction. The DNA of the CDR3 is TGTGCCAGCAGCTTAGATTCCGGGACAGGTGGCTACAATGAGCAGTTCTTC. Translated: CASSLDSGTGGYNEQFF.